The next 29 T cell receptor beta chains were all read from a single sample in a study of cytomegalovirus exposure and HLA in healthy donors. PCR primers comprised 60 Vbeta and 13 Jbeta primers. Some clones are missing from TCRdb's copy, which holds only in-frame ones; the method was immunoSEQ multiplex PCR. The sample has some 140,000 clones, roughly four fifths seen once. Sequences were obtained from PBMCs. The source is a woman aged 45-60 years in good health and CMV-seropositive.

V gene TRBV28 combines with J gene TRBJ2-2, with 9 positions matching TRBD2. V trimming: 3 bases; J trimming: 5 bases; junction bases outside the gene matches: 7. The CDR3 sequence is 16 residues long. Germline values: CDR1 MDHEN, CDR2 SYDVKM. The CDR3 loop reads CASSFGAGGRTGELFF. CDR3 nucleotide sequence: TGTGCCAGCAGTTTCGGTGCGGGGGGGCGTACCGGGGAGCTGTTTTTT.

There are a few counts of this clone. The chain couples TRBV4-2 to TRBJ1-6; D is unclear. The germline V and J ends were trimmed by 0 bases and 5 bases, with 2 bases remaining between them. Germline lookup yields CDR1 LGHNA and CDR2 YNFKEQ. The CDR3 loop spans 13 amino acids. CDR3 region: CASSQDNNSPLHF. The CDR3 nucleotides are TGTGCCAGCAGCCAAGATAATAATTCACCCCTCCACTTT.

V is TRBV7-6 and J is TRBJ2-7; 9 positions agree with TRBD1. CDR1 and CDR2 (germline): SGHVS, FNYEAQ. With 5 bases clipped from V and 0 bases from J, the junction kept 14 bases outside the gene matches. The CDR3 length is 18 residues. This CDR3 is CASSLGSVTGGNSYEQYF. The DNA for the CDR3 is TGTGCCAGCAGCCTAGGGAGTGTAACAGGGGGCAACTCCTACGAGCAGTACTTC.

CDR3: CASTRGSGQGVSPLHF. The CDR3 DNA is TGCGCCAGCACCAGAGGGTCGGGACAGGGCGTTTCACCCCTCCACTTT. The J gene is TRBJ1-6, the V gene TRBV10-1; 9 bases are shared with TRBD1. V was clipped by 7 bases and J by 9 bases; unmatched bases: 13. Germline V CDR1 and CDR2: WNHNN, SYGVQD (reference sequence). This CDR3 spans 16 amino acids.

The rearrangement links TRBV12-2 to TRBJ2-3; no DNA check was done on the table's D call, TRBD2. TRBV12-2 is a known pseudogene. CDR3 length equals 21 residues. The CDR3 sequence is CASRLVPPTSGGFPSTDTQYF. As DNA, the CDR3 is TGTGCAAGTCGCTTAGTACCCCCTACTAGCGGGGGGTTTCCTAGCACAGATACGCAGTATTTT.

The gene calls are TRBV5-6 and TRBJ2-3, with 12 bases aligning to TRBD2. Trimming removed 2 bases from V and 4 bases from J; junction bases left unmatched: 5. From germline, CDR1 is SGHDT and CDR2 YYEEEE. The CDR3 is 16 residues long. This chain's CDR3 is CASSLGLAGRADTQYF. The CDR3 region has the DNA TGTGCCAGCAGCTTAGGACTAGCGGGGAGGGCAGATACGCAGTATTTT.

The rearrangement uses TRBV29-1 and TRBJ2-2; tentatively, D is TRBD2 (5 bases). Looked up from germline, CDR1 is SQVTM and CDR2 is ANQGSEA. The CDR3 is 15 amino acids. V shed 4 bases and J shed 4 bases, with 16 bases lying between them. CDR3 bases: TGCAGCGTTGCCCCCGGATGGGCGGGCACCGGGGAGCTGTTTTTT. Translated, it gives CSVAPGWAGTGELFF.

The chain couples TRBV5-8 to TRBJ2-3, with 16 bases matching TRBD2. The CDR3 totals 18 residues. V shed 3 bases and J 0 bases; nucleotides not matched to a gene: 4. Germline lookup yields CDR1 SGHTS and CDR2 YDEGEE. CDR3 residues: CASSWGLAGGISTDTQYF. In DNA, the CDR3 is TGTGCCAGCAGCTGGGGACTAGCGGGGGGGATTAGCACAGATACGCAGTATTTT. Based on the CDR3 plus reference TRBV5-8 and TRBJ2-3, the full variable domain is EAGVTQSPTHLIKTRGQQATLRCSPISGHTSVYWYQQALGLGLQFLLWYDEGEERNRGNFPPRFSGRQFPNYSSELNVNALELEDSALYLCASSWGLAGGISTDTQYFGPGTRLTVL.

The V call is TRBV13, the J call TRBJ1-3; D unclear. The length of the CDR3 is 15 residues. V shed 0 bases and J shed 3 bases, with 9 bases lying between them. Germline CDR1 reads PRHDT; CDR2 reads FYEKMQ (reference sequence). The CDR3 sequence is CASSLGVQVGNTIYF. The CDR3, as DNA: TGTGCCAGCAGCTTAGGGGTTCAGGTTGGAAACACCATATATTTT.

In this sample, this clone turned up once. The genes are TRBV5-1 and TRBJ2-5, with TRBD1 as a possible D gene (6 bases). Germline V gene data show CDR1 as SGHRS and CDR2 as YFSETQ. V shed 4 bases and J shed 5 bases, with 12 bases lying between them. The CDR3 runs to 13 residues. CDR3 amino acids: CASSLGQSETQYF. The CDR3 DNA reads as TGCGCCAGCAGCCTAGGACAGAGTGAGACCCAGTACTTC.

In DNA form, the CDR3 reads TGTGCCAGCAGTCCCACCGGGATAGCCCAGCATTTT. It specifies CASSPTGIAQHF. The gene calls are TRBV27 and TRBJ1-5, with no clear D. Per the germline V gene, CDR1 is MNHEY and CDR2 is SMNVEV (reference sequence). Trimming removed 5 bases from V and 11 bases from J, with 13 bases in between. CDR3 length equals 12 residues.

The chain is built from TRBV7-2 and TRBJ2-7; the match to TRBD1 covers 9 bases. Germline V gene sequence: CDR1 SGHTA, CDR2 FQGNSA. This CDR3 region has 15 residues. With 1 base clipped from V and 3 bases from J, the junction kept 4 bases outside the gene matches. CDR3 in amino acids: CASSLGTGEFYEQYF. The CDR3 DNA follows: TGTGCCAGCAGCTTAGGGACAGGGGAATTCTACGAGCAGTACTTC.

J is TRBJ1-6 and V is TRBV19, with 8 bases identical to TRBD1. This CDR3 contains 15 residues. Germline V gene data show CDR1 as LNHDA and CDR2 as SQIVND (reference sequence). V trimming: 8 bases; J trimming: 6 bases; junction bases outside the gene matches: 9. CDR3 nucleotides: TGTGCCAGTGGACCCTACAGGGGGATTAATTCACCCCTCCACTTT. It is translated as CASGPYRGINSPLHF.

The rearrangement joins TRBV11-2 to TRBJ1-6; weak D call: TRBD1 (6 bases). CDR3 size: 13 residues. V shed 4 bases and J shed 10 bases, with 11 bases lying between them. CDR1 and CDR2 (germline): SGHAT, FQNNGV. The CDR3: CASSSGVGSPLHF. Here the CDR3 DNA reads TGTGCCAGCAGCTCAGGGGTTGGATCACCCCTCCACTTT.

The CDR3 reads CASSLAPRSGNTIYF. In DNA, the CDR3 is TGTGCCAGCAGCTTAGCCCCCCGCTCTGGAAACACCATATATTTT. This chain connects TRBV7-2 to TRBJ1-3; D call uncertain. The CDR3 is 15 residues long. Looked up from germline, CDR1 is SGHTA and CDR2 is FQGNSA. Trimming pared 0 bases from V and 0 bases from J, leaving 6 bases between.

The rearrangement uses TRBV28 and TRBJ1-1, with D tentatively TRBD1 (6 bases). The germline V gene encodes CDR1 MDHEN and CDR2 SYDVKM. There are 15 residues in the CDR3. V lost 8 bases, J lost 5 bases, and 21 bases lay in between. CDR3 DNA sequence: TGTGCCAGCGGCCCGGTCGGGTACCAGGGGACTGAAGCTTTCTTT. It translates to CASGPVGYQGTEAFF.

This chain joins TRBV18 and TRBJ2-2; 11 bases agree with TRBD2. This CDR3 region has 17 residues. Trimming at V came to 8 bases and at J to 2 bases, leaving 10 bases not matched to a gene. The germline CDR1 and CDR2 sequences are KGHSH and LQKENI. DNA for the CDR3: TGTGCCAGCAAGCCCCTAGCGGGGGGCGTAAACACCGGGGAGCTGTTTTTT. Amino acid sequence: CASKPLAGGVNTGELFF.

The rearrangement links TRBV18 to TRBJ1-4; 7 bases match TRBD1. CDR1 and CDR2 from the germline V gene are KGHSH and LQKENI. Trimming removed 3 bases from V and 4 bases from J; junction bases left unmatched: 8. This CDR3 contains 16 residues. This chain's CDR3 is CASSPNTGASNEKLFF. The CDR3 DNA is TGTGCCAGCTCACCCAATACAGGGGCCAGTAATGAAAAACTGTTTTTT.

The V gene is TRBV20-1, the J gene TRBJ1-4; no firm D call. V dropped 3 bases and J dropped 7 bases, with 3 bases sitting between them. In germline, CDR1 is DFQATT, CDR2 SNEGSKA (reference sequence). The CDR3 spans 10 residues. For the CDR3, the DNA is TGCAGTGCTAGGAGTGAAAAACTGTTTTTT. Translation gives CSARSEKLFF.

The chain carries TRBV28 and TRBJ2-1; 10 bases match TRBD2. The V segment lost 4 bases and the J segment 8 bases; nucleotides outside the gene matches: 11. CDR1 MDHEN and CDR2 SYDVKM come from the germline V gene. The length of the CDR3 is 16 residues. CDR3 DNA: TGTGCCAGCAGTTCCACTAAGCGGGGGGGCGTCGATGAGCAGTTCTTC. Translated: CASSSTKRGGVDEQFF. Variable domain in full (rest from reference TRBV28 and TRBJ2-1): DVKVTQSSRYLVKRTGEKVFLECVQDMDHENMFWYRQDPGLGLRLIYFSYDVKMKEKGDIPEGYSVSREKKERFSLILESASTNQTSMYLCASSSTKRGGVDEQFFGPGTRLTVL.

The genes are TRBV6-5 and TRBJ2-4, with 9 nucleotides matching TRBD1. The CDR3 is 14 residues long. In germline, CDR1 is MNHEY, CDR2 SVGAGI. J gave up 8 bases and V 6 bases, and 8 bases lay outside the gene matches. CDR3 coding DNA: TGTGCCAGCAGCCCTCGGGACAGGGAGGACATTCAGTACTTC. Translation: CASSPRDREDIQYF.

As for this clone: This same CDR3 is encoded by further DNA sequences in the sample. CDR3 coding DNA: TGTGCCAGCAGTCCTGGACAGGGGGCATATGGCTACACCTTC. It specifies CASSPGQGAYGYTF. This chain connects TRBV28 to TRBJ1-2; TRBD1 matches at 11 bases. The J segment lost 5 bases and the V segment lost 5 bases, leaving 4 bases of the junction unmatched. The germline gives CDR1 MDHEN, CDR2 SYDVKM. The CDR3 is 14 amino acids.

The V gene is TRBV2, the J gene TRBJ2-7; TRBD1 matches 9 bases. CDR3 length: 14 residues. Per the germline V gene, CDR1 is SNHLY and CDR2 is FYNNEI. V trimming: 6 bases; J trimming: 3 bases; junction bases outside the gene matches: 6. In DNA form, the CDR3 reads TGTGCCAGCAGGGGGGACAGGGACCGCTACGAGCAGTACTTC. Translated: CASRGDRDRYEQYF.

This chain links TRBV27 with TRBJ1-2; the match to TRBD1 covers 7 bases. V lost 6 bases to trimming and J lost 2 bases; unmatched junction nucleotides: 3. The CDR3 is 13 residues long. The germline CDR1 and CDR2 sequences are MNHEY and SMNVEV (reference sequence). The CDR3 DNA follows: TGTGCCAGCAGCCTACAGGGGAACTATGGCTACACCTTC. Protein product: CASSLQGNYGYTF.

This chain links TRBV28 with TRBJ1-4; D is possibly TRBD1 (6 bases). Germline CDR1 reads MDHEN; CDR2 reads SYDVKM. Trimming stripped 3 bases from V and 7 bases from J, with 18 bases between. The CDR3 length is 16 residues. CDR3 in amino acids: CASSLLLSGGLEKLFF. CDR3 DNA sequence: TGTGCCAGCAGTTTGCTTTTGTCGGGGGGGCTTGAAAAACTGTTTTTT.

This clone was seen only a few times. This chain connects TRBV30 to TRBJ2-3; unclear D gene. V lost 2 bases and J lost 11, with 17 bases in between. The CDR3 spans 13 residues. Germline CDR1 and CDR2: GTSNPN and SVGIG (reference sequence). The CDR3 loop reads CAWSPEVFIGQYF. CDR3 nucleotide sequence: TGTGCCTGGAGTCCTGAGGTCTTCATCGGGCAGTATTTT.

A single count supports this clone. The V call is TRBV7-9, the J call TRBJ2-3, with D tentatively TRBD2 (6 bases). CDR1 SEHNR and CDR2 FQNEAQ come from the germline V gene (reference sequence). This CDR3 has 16 residues. Trimming took off 4 bases at V and 1 base at J, with 15 bases between the two ends. CDR3: CASSSPRRGRTDTQYF. The CDR3, as DNA: TGTGCCAGCAGCTCCCCAAGGCGGGGACGCACAGATACGCAGTATTTT.

This chain uses TRBV7-2 with TRBJ2-7, with D perhaps TRBD1 (6 bases). In germline, CDR1 is SGHTA, CDR2 FQGNSA. The CDR3 consists of 13 residues. Trimming took off 1 base at V and 2 bases at J, with 6 bases between the two ends. The CDR3 DNA reads as TGTGCCAGCAGCTTAGGGACAGCCTACGAGCAGTACTTC. Translating it yields CASSLGTAYEQYF.

V gene TRBV29-1 combines with J gene TRBJ1-1; D not resolved. With 1 base removed from V and 8 bases from J, the gap between germline ends came to 11 bases. The germline V gene encodes CDR1 SQVTM and CDR2 ANQGSEA. The CDR3 is 12 amino acids. In DNA form, the CDR3 reads TGCAGCGTTGAAGGGGAGTCCCCCGAAGCTTTCTTT. It specifies CSVEGESPEAFF.